One and the same sample provided the 23 T cell receptor beta chains below, sequenced in a study of control samples from healthy donors and cancer patients. Sequenced by immunoSEQ multiplex PCR; TCRdb stores in-frame clones only, minus some. The table includes some 150,000 clones, approximately 92% detected once. Sequencing input: blood. Receptors were obtained from a man younger than 40 in good health.

The V call is TRBV11-2, the J call TRBJ1-2, with a possible D match to TRBD1 (6 bases). There are 16 residues in the CDR3. Germline V gene data show CDR1 as SGHAT and CDR2 as FQNNGV. Trimming took off 5 bases at V and 5 bases at J, with 21 bases between the two ends. The CDR3 coding sequence is TGTGCCAGCAGCAGAGAACCGGGACATGGGACTTATGGCTACACCTTC. Translating it yields CASSREPGHGTYGYTF.

This clone was recorded only once. V usage is TRBV5-1 and J usage is TRBJ1-5; D remains unclear. This CDR3 is 15 amino acids long. The germline V gene encodes CDR1 SGHRS and CDR2 YFSETQ. V gave up 4 bases and J gave up 3 bases, with 14 bases separating them. The CDR3 region is CASSRDGRPNQPQHF. CDR3 DNA: TGCGCCAGCAGCAGAGACGGGAGACCCAATCAGCCCCAGCATTTT.

A few counts support this clone. The chain couples TRBV7-3 to TRBJ2-3; the D is unclear. Germline V gives CDR1 SGHTA, CDR2 FQGTGA. CDR3 length equals 17 residues. The V gene lost 7 bases and the J gene lost 8 bases, with 28 bases spanning the gap. The CDR3 DNA is TGTGCCAGCACCCCCCCGTCCGGGCCCTCATTCTTGGTTACGCAGTATTTT. Translated, it gives CASTPPSGPSFLVTQYF.

The rearrangement uses TRBV9 and TRBJ2-7; TRBD1 or TRBD2 may be the D gene (5 bases each). Looked up from germline, CDR1 is SGDLS and CDR2 is YYNGEE. The V and J ends lost 4 bases and 9 bases respectively, with 11 bases between them. The CDR3 length is 11 residues. The CDR3 sequence is CASSPMRGQYF. CDR3 nucleotides: TGTGCCAGCAGCCCCATGAGGGGGCAGTACTTC.

The chain joins TRBV5-1 to TRBJ2-5; possible D gene TRBD2, 6 bases. V was trimmed by 5 bases and J by 4 bases, leaving 18 bases between them. CDR1 SGHRS and CDR2 YFSETQ come from the germline V gene. The length of the CDR3 is 15 residues. CDR3 DNA sequence: TGCGCCAGCAGAATGACATCTAGCGTGGGAGAGACCCAGTACTTC. Amino acids: CASRMTSSVGETQYF.

The genes are TRBV7-3 and TRBJ2-7; TRBD2 matches 7 bases. Germline CDR1 reads SGHTA; CDR2 reads FQGTGA. V lost 1 base and J lost 5; bases outside the gene matches: 2. The length of the CDR3 is 13 residues. Here the CDR3 reads CASSLKRGNEQYF. The CDR3, as DNA: TGTGCCAGCAGCTTAAAGCGGGGAAACGAGCAGTACTTC.

This chain uses TRBV7-2 with TRBJ2-1; unclear D gene. CDR1 and CDR2 from the germline V gene are SGHTA and FQGNSA. Trimming cost V 1 base and J 6 bases, with 13 bases left between them. The CDR3 extends over 15 amino acids. The CDR3 DNA follows: TGTGCCAGCAGCTTAGATCCCGTGAGTTCCAATGAGCAGTTCTTC. Translated: CASSLDPVSSNEQFF.

The CDR3 DNA reads TGTGCCAGTAGTACCCCGGGCTGGAGGGAGGCTTTCTTT. Translating it yields CASSTPGWREAFF. The chain couples TRBV19 to TRBJ1-1; the D is unclear. The CDR3 covers 13 residues. V was trimmed by 4 bases and J by 11 bases, leaving 17 bases between them. Germline assignment: CDR1 LNHDA and CDR2 SQIVND (reference sequence).

The rearrangement uses TRBV6-5 and TRBJ2-7; D not resolved. Germline CDR1 and CDR2: MNHEY and SVGAGI. Trimming pared 2 bases from V and 0 bases from J, leaving 8 bases between. CDR3 length: 14 amino acids. The CDR3 loop is CASSYRPGSYEQYF. The CDR3 DNA follows: TGTGCCAGCAGTTACAGGCCGGGCTCCTACGAGCAGTACTTC.

This chain's CDR3 is CASSPIGVGEANYGYTF. The CDR3 coding sequence is TGCGCCAGCAGCCCCATAGGGGTAGGGGAAGCTAACTATGGCTACACCTTC. This chain connects TRBV4-1 to TRBJ1-2; perhaps TRBD1 as D (5 bases). This CDR3 region has 17 residues. CDR1 is MGHRA, CDR2 YSYEKL, per germline. V was pared by 4 bases and J by 0 bases, with 18 bases between.

The chain recombines TRBV7-9 with TRBJ1-4; D not certain. This CDR3 has 12 residues. The V and J ends lost 2 bases and 11 bases respectively, with 9 bases between them. Looked up from germline, CDR1 is SEHNR and CDR2 is FQNEAQ (reference sequence). CDR3 region: CASSLTVGKLFF. CDR3 DNA: TGTGCCAGCAGCTTAACTGTGGGGAAACTGTTTTTT.

The J gene is TRBJ2-3, the V gene TRBV5-1, with D hard to call. The CDR3 spans 14 residues. Deletions cut 4 bases from V and 1 base from J, with 10 bases between. The germline gives CDR1 SGHRS, CDR2 YFSETQ. The CDR3 sequence is CASSHGTRTDTQYF. Here the CDR3 DNA reads TGCGCCAGCAGCCACGGAACTCGCACAGATACGCAGTATTTT.

The V call is TRBV6-5, the J call TRBJ1-1; D is possibly TRBD1 (6 bases). Germline CDR1 reads MNHEY; CDR2 reads SVGAGI. The CDR3 sequence is 15 residues long. Trimming cost V 6 bases and J 5 bases, with 19 bases left between them. The CDR3 loop reads CASSIQQGGWTEAFF. Here the CDR3 DNA reads TGTGCCAGCAGCATCCAACAGGGAGGGTGGACTGAAGCTTTCTTT.

The V call is TRBV6-1, the J call TRBJ1-4; no reliable D call. The CDR3 covers 14 residues. V lost 3 bases and J 7 bases, leaving 12 bases between the germline ends. CDR1 and CDR2 (germline): MNHNS, SASEGT. CDR3 nucleotides: TGTGCCAGCAGTGAGTTAGGAACGCGTGAAAAACTGTTTTTT. This codes for CASSELGTREKLFF.

V is TRBV7-9 and J is TRBJ1-3, with a possible D match to TRBD1 (6 bases). The CDR3 consists of 17 residues. Germline-derived CDR1 and CDR2 are SEHNR and FQNEAQ (reference sequence). The germline V and J ends were trimmed by 1 base and 0 bases, with 13 bases remaining between them. The CDR3 region is CASSLVGGLSSGNTIYF. CDR3 DNA sequence: TGTGCCAGCAGCTTAGTAGGGGGACTAAGCTCTGGAAACACCATATATTTT.

The chain links TRBV6-5 to TRBJ1-4; D not certain. Trimming pared 1 base from V and 8 bases from J, leaving 11 bases between. The germline gives CDR1 MNHEY, CDR2 SVGAGI. The CDR3 is 14 amino acids. The CDR3 DNA reads as TGTGCCAGCAGTTACTTGGGTGCGGGGGAAAAACTGTTTTTT. Translation gives CASSYLGAGEKLFF.

This clone was seen only once. This specimen includes other DNA sequences encoding the same CDR3. This chain links TRBV5-1 with TRBJ1-1, with no clear D. Germline V gene sequence: CDR1 SGHRS, CDR2 YFSETQ. The CDR3 covers 14 residues. Trimming removed 5 bases at V and 2 bases at J, with 13 bases between. CDR3 sequence: CASRPLDTNTEAFF. The CDR3 nucleotides read TGCGCCAGCAGACCCCTTGACACAAACACTGAAGCTTTCTTT.

The chain joins TRBV12-3 or TRBV12-4 to TRBJ1-2; perhaps TRBD1 as D (5 bases). The CDR3 covers 13 residues. V lost 6 bases to trimming and J lost 2 bases, with 10 bases between them. CDR3 in DNA: TGTGCCAGCAGGGAGACAGCAAACTATGGCTACACCTTC. Its protein product is CASRETANYGYTF.

V usage is TRBV21-1 and J usage is TRBJ1-2; the table's D call TRBD1 went unverified against the DNA. TRBV21-1 is a documented pseudogene. This CDR3 is built from 15 residues. CDR3 bases: TGTGCCAGCAGCACCTGGGACAGGCGAAACTATGGCTACACCTTC. Translated, it gives CASSTWDRRNYGYTF.

The CDR3: CASSQTGDGYTF. CDR3 DNA sequence: TGTGCCAGCAGTCAGACAGGGGATGGCTACACCTTC. This chain links TRBV27 with TRBJ1-2; the match to TRBD1 covers 8 bases. Germline lookup yields CDR1 MNHEY and CDR2 SMNVEV (reference sequence). The V segment lost 5 bases and the J segment 6 bases; nucleotides outside the gene matches: 2. This CDR3 is built from 12 residues.

V and J are TRBV12-5 and TRBJ2-7, with TRBD1 matching 7 bases. This CDR3 is built from 14 residues. V lost 3 bases and J lost 0; bases outside the gene matches: 2. Germline V gene lookup returns CDR1 LGHNT and CDR2 FRNRAP. CDR3: CASGFRDSSYEQYF. The CDR3 nucleotides are TGTGCTAGTGGTTTTCGGGACAGCTCCTACGAGCAGTACTTC. The full variable domain, completed using reference TRBV12-5 and TRBJ2-7, is DARVTQTPRHKVTEMGQEVTMRCQPILGHNTVFWYRQTMMQGLELLAYFRNRAPLDDSGMPKDRFSAEMPDATLATLKIQPSEPRDSAVYFCASGFRDSSYEQYFGPGTRLTVT.

The genes are TRBV7-9 and TRBJ2-5; TRBD1 aligns across 7 bases. CDR1 and CDR2 (germline): SEHNR, FQNEAQ (reference sequence). Unmatched junction bases numbered 11, after V lost 5 bases and J lost 2 bases. The CDR3 runs 16 residues. The CDR3 region has the DNA TGTGCCAGCAGCACCCCGACAGGGAGTAGTCAAGAGACCCAGTACTTC. Amino acid sequence: CASSTPTGSSQETQYF.

The CDR3 spells CASSLRQGHQPQHF. CDR3 bases: TGTGCCAGCAGTCTCCGACAGGGACATCAGCCCCAGCATTTT. The rearrangement links TRBV28 to TRBJ1-5, with TRBD1 matching 7 bases. Unmatched junction bases numbered 6, after V lost 5 bases and J lost 5 bases. Germline CDR1 MDHEN, CDR2 SYDVKM. The CDR3 is 14 residues long. Variable domain in full (rest from reference TRBV28 and TRBJ1-5): DVKVTQSSRYLVKRTGEKVFLECVQDMDHENMFWYRQDPGLGLRLIYFSYDVKMKEKGDIPEGYSVSREKKERFSLILESASTNQTSMYLCASSLRQGHQPQHFGDGTRLSIL.